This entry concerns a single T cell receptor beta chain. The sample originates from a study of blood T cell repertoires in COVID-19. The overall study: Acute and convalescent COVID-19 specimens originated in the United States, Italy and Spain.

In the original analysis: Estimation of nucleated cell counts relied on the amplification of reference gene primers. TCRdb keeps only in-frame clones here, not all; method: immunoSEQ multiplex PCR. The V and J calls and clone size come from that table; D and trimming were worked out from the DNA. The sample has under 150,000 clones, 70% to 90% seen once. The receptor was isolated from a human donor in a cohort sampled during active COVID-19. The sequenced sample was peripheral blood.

CDR3 protein: CASTNSGANTEAFF. The CDR3 DNA follows: TGCGCCAGCACCAATTCAGGGGCGAACACTGAAGCTTTCTTT. V gene TRBV5-1 combines with J gene TRBJ1-1; D is perhaps TRBD1 (6 bases). V shed 6 bases and J shed 1 base, with 13 bases lying between them. Germline CDR1 and CDR2: SGHRS and YFSETQ. This CDR3 region has 14 residues.